This T cell receptor beta chain was observed in a study of T cells in Graves' hyperthyroidism and ophthalmopathy. Findings and limits, study-wide: Ophthalmopathy prediction by the model preceded onset by a median about 6.5 months.

This clonotype was detected ten times or more. Its target is unknown. Amplification of TCR beta CDR3 regions was performed using RNA transcripts as template. Primed by the HTBI set, a first-round RT-PCR was run on the TCR CDR3. One entry per CDR3 protein results from TCRdb running MiXCR on the multiplex PCR reads. The table lists a few hundred thousand distinct CDR3 sequences, roughly 13% of them singletons, with more than 5% in the top ten. Patients having uncontrolled infection, another autoimmune disease, pregnancy or lactation were not included. The CDR3 runs 14 residues. Trimming left V 8 bases short and J 3 bases short, with 16 bases between. Germline V gene data show CDR1 as LNHDA and CDR2 as SQIVND (reference sequence).

The sequence was obtained from a woman aged 25 to 39 with Graves' hyperthyroidism that later progressed to Graves' ophthalmopathy. Sequencing used blood. The chain carries TRBV19 and TRBJ1-2, with D perhaps TRBD1 (6 bases). Here the CDR3 DNA reads TGTGCCAGTTTTGCGGGGGGCCGCGACTATGGCTACACCTTC. It translates to CASFAGGRDYGYTF.